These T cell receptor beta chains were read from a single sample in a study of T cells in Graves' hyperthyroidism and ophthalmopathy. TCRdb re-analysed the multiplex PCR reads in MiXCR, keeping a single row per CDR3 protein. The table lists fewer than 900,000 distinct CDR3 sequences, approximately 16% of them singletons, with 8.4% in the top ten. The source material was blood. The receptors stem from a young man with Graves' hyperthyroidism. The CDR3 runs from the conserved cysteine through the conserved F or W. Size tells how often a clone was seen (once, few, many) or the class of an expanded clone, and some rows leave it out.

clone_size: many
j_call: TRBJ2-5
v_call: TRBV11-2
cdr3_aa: CASSWTSLETQYF

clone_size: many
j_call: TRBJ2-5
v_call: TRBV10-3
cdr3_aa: CAISGGLQETQYF

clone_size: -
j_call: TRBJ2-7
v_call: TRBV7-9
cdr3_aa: CASSYQSGLRSEQYF

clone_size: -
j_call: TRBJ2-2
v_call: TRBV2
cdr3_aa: CASSDRGLAGGRAGELFF

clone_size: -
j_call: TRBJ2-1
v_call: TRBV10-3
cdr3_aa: CAIRGLAKNEQFF

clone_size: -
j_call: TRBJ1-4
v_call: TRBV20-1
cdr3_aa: CSATQFNEKLFF

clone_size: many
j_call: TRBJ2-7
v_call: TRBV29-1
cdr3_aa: CSVCRDTDYEQYF

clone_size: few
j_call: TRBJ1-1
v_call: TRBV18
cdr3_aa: CASSGTGVIEAFF

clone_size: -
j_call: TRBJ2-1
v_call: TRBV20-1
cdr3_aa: CSASPPGQGYNEQFF

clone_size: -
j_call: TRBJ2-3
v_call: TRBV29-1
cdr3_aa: CSVVLRDRVTDTQYF

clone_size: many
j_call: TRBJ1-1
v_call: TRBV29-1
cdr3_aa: CSVKRVNTEAFF

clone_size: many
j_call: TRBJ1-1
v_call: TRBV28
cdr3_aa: CASITGAVGSEAFF

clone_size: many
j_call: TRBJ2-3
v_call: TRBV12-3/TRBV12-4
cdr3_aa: CASSLPGGIADTQYF

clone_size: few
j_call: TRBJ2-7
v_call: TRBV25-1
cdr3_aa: CASSAYYGSYEQYF

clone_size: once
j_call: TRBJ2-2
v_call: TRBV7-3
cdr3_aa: CASSPIPGLAENTGELFF

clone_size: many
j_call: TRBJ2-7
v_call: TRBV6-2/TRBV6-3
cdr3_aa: CATISPGTGEYEQYF

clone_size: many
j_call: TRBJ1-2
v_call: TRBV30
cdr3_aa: CAWSLGQGDGYTF

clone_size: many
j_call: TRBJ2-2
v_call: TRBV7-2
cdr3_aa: CASSLRLTNTGELFF

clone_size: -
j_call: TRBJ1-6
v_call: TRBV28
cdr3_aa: CASSTPLGLGSPLHF

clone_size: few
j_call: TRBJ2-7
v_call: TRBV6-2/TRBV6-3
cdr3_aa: CASSSLTSGRIDYEQYF

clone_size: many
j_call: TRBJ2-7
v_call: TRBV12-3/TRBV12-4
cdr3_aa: CASSFLGSKGYEQYF

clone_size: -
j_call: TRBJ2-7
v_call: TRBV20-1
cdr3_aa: CSGREIGAGWEQYF

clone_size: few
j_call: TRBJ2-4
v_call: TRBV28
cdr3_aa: CASSSAPGGDIQYF

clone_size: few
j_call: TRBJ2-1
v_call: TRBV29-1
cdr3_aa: CSVEDTAIQQFF

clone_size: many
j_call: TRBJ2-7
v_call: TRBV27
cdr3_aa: CATKSLKGQGIHEQYF

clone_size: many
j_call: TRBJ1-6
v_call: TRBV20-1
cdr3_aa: CSAQDRGVNSPLHF

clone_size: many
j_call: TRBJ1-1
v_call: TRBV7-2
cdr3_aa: CASSFSEGGPGAFF

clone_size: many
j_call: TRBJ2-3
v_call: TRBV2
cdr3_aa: CASGGEGLDTDTQYF

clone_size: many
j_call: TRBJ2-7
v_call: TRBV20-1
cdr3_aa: CSASGGLEQYF

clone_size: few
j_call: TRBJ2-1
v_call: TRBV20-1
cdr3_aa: CSAHSTGEQFF

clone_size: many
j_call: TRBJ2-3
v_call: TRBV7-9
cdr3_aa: CASRSDRGTDTQYF

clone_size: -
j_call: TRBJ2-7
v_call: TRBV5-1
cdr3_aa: CASAAGGFYEQYF

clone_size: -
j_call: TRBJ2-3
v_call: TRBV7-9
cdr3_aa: CASSLETQSTDTQYF

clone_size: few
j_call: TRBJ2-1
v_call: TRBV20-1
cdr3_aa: CSAREGDQPLYNEQFF

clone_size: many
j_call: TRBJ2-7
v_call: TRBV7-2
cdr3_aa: CASSLPAGGSYEQYF

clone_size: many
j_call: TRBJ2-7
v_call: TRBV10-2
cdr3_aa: CASSESGGPARSYEQYF